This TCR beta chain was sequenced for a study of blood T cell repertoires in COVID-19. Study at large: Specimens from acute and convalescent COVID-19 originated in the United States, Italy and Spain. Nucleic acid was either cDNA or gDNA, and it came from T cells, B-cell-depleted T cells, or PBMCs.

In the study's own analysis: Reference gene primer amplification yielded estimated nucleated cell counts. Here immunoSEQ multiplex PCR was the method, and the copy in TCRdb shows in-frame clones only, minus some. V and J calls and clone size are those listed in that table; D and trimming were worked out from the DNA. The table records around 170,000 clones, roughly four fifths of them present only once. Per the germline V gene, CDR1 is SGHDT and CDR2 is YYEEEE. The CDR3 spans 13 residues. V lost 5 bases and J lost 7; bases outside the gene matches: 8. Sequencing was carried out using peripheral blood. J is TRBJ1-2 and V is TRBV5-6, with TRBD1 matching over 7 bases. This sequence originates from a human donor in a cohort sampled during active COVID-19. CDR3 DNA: TGTGCCAGCAGTTGGGACAGTCCGAGTGGCTACACCTTC. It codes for CASSWDSPSGYTF.